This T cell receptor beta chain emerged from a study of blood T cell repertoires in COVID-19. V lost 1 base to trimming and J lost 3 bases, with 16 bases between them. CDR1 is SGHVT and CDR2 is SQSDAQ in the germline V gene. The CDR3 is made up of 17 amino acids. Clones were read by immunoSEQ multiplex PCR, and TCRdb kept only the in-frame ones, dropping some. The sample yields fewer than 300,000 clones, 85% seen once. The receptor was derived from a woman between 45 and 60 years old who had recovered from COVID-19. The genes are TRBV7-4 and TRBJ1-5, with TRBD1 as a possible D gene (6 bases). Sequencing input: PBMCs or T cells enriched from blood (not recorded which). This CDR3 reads CASSLVSGHIHNQPQHF. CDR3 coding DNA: TGTGCCAGCAGCTTAGTATCGGGACACATACACAATCAGCCCCAGCATTTT. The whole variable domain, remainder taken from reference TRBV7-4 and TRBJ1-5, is GAGVSQSPRYKVAKRGRDVALRCDSISGHVTLYWYRQTLGQGSEVLTYSQSDAQRDKSGRPSGRFSAERPERSVSTLKIQRTEQGDSAVYLCASSLVSGHIHNQPQHFGDGTRLSIL.